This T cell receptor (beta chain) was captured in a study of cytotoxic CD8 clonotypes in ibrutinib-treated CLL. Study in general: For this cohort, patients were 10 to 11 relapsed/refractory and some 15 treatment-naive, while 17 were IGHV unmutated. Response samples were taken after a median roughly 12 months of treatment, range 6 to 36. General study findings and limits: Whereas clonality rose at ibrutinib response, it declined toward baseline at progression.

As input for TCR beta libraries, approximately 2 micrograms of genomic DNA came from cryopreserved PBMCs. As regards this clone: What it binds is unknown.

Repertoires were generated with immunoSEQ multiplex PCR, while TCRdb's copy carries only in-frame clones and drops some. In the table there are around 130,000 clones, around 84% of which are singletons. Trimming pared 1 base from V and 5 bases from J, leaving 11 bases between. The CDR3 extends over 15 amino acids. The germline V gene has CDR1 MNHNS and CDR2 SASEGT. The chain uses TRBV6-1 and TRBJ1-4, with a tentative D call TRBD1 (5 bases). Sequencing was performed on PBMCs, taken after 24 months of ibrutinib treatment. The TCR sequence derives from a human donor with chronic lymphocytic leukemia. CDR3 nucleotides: TGTGCCAGCAGTGAAGGACAGCTGGAGAATGAAAAACTGTTTTTT. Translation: CASSEGQLENEKLFF.